This entry lists 18 T cell receptor beta chains sequenced from one sample in a study of human T cells and chemical hapten exposure. TCRdb called the RACE reads again in MiXCR, with one record for every CDR3 protein. The sample yields tens of thousands of distinct CDR3 sequences, around 10% seen once. Time point: patch test 1, 2 weeks after DPC sensitization. Treatment given: therapeutic diphenylcyclopropenone sensitization with weekly scalp DPC. This specimen was whole blood, taken in connection with sensitization to the hapten diphenylcyclopropenone (DPC). Every receptor here comes from a middle-aged woman with alopecia areata. Some clones in this sample may be carry-over from other donors' samples.

This clonotype came up a few times. The chain uses TRBV12-3 or TRBV12-4 and TRBJ2-2; D uncertain. The CDR3 extends over 14 amino acids. Trimming cost V 3 bases and J 3 bases, with 8 bases left between them. The CDR3 coding sequence is TGTGCCAGCAGTTTGGGTGTCCACACCGGGGAGCTGTTTTTT. It translates to CASSLGVHTGELFF.

This clonotype appeared a single time. Being one base from a much bigger clone, this may be a read error. This CDR3 fails to terminate in the conserved phenylalanine or tryptophan, so it likely reflects a read error. The rearrangement links TRBV7-8 to TRBJ2-3; D remains unclear. Per germline, CDR1 SGHVS and CDR2 FQNEAQ. V gave up 2 bases and J gave up 11 bases, with 23 bases separating them. The CDR3 consists of 16 residues. For the CDR3, the DNA is TGTGCCAGCAGCTTAAGTTCCCAGGCTGGGTTGATGGGGCAGTATTTA. This sequence encodes CASSLSSQAGLMGQYL.

J is TRBJ2-3 and V is TRBV24-1, with 7 bases that match TRBD2. Germline V gives CDR1 KGHDR, CDR2 SFDVKD. J was trimmed by 1 base and V by 3 bases; bases with no gene match: 6. The CDR3 consists of 16 residues. CDR3 sequence reads: CATSDPTGRGTDTQYF. The CDR3 DNA is TGTGCCACCAGTGATCCGACTGGGAGGGGCACAGATACGCAGTATTTT.

The chain combines TRBV6-1 with TRBJ2-7; 8 nucleotides agree with TRBD2. The CDR3 is 13 residues long. The germline V gene has CDR1 MNHNS and CDR2 SASEGT. After removal of 7 bases from V and 3 bases from J, the junction contained 5 bases not matched to a gene. The CDR3 sequence is CASTSGPSYEQYF. Written as DNA, the CDR3 is TGTGCCAGCACTAGCGGGCCGAGCTACGAGCAGTACTTC.

The chain uses TRBV7-2 and TRBJ2-5; 7 bases line up with TRBD2. Germline lookup yields CDR1 SGHTA and CDR2 FQGNSA. The J segment lost 1 base and the V segment lost 4 bases, leaving 6 bases of the junction unmatched. The CDR3 spans 15 residues. CDR3 coding DNA: TGTGCCAGCAGCTCCCAAAGCGGGATCCAAGAGACCCAGTACTTC. Amino acids: CASSSQSGIQETQYF.

The chain has TRBV7-9 and TRBJ2-4; D gene ambiguous. Germline CDR1 SEHNR, CDR2 FQNEAQ (reference sequence). The CDR3 consists of 15 residues. Trimming took off 1 base at V and 6 bases at J, with 13 bases between the two ends. This chain's CDR3 is CASSLESGWPNIQYF. CDR3 in DNA: TGTGCCAGCAGCTTAGAATCGGGCTGGCCAAACATTCAGTACTTC. The full variable domain, its missing parts supplied by reference TRBV7-9 and TRBJ2-4, is DTGVSQNPRHKITKRGQNVTFRCDPISEHNRLYWYRQTLGQGPEFLTYFQNEAQLEKSRLLSDRFSAERPKGSFSTLEIQRTEQGDSAMYLCASSLESGWPNIQYFGAGTRLSVL.

This clonotype was observed many times. The chain joins TRBV6-5 to TRBJ1-4; D is unresolved. CDR3 length equals 15 residues. V lost 3 bases, J lost 0 bases, and 8 bases lay in between. In germline, CDR1 is MNHEY, CDR2 SVGAGI. CDR3 sequence reads: CASSYSGATNEKLFF. DNA for the CDR3: TGTGCCAGCAGTTATTCGGGTGCAACTAATGAAAAACTGTTTTTT.

In its sample, this clonotype was seen many times. The J gene is TRBJ2-7, the V gene TRBV5-1, with 8 bases that match TRBD1. Per the germline V gene, CDR1 is SGHRS and CDR2 is YFSETQ. V gave up 4 bases and J gave up 5 bases; unmatched junction bases: 8. The CDR3 has 14 residues. This CDR3 is CASSLRTGNDEQYF. CDR3 nucleotides: TGCGCCAGCAGCCTCCGGACAGGGAATGACGAGCAGTACTTC.

In its sample, this clonotype was seen a few times. Being one base from a much bigger clone, this may be a read error. The J gene is TRBJ1-1, the V gene TRBV4-1; D uncertain. Trimming cost V 7 bases and J 0 bases, with 12 bases left between them. The CDR3 covers 14 residues. Germline V gene data show CDR1 as MGHRA and CDR2 as YSYEKL. DNA for the CDR3: TGCGCCAGCACCCCCCCACGGATGAACACTGAAGCTTTCTTT. Protein: CASTPPRMNTEAFF.

This chain links TRBV4-3 with TRBJ2-3; no firm D call. Trimming left V 0 bases short and J 6 bases short, with 7 bases between. CDR1 and CDR2 (germline): LGHNA, YSLEER. The CDR3 runs 13 residues. CDR3 sequence: CASSQDQMDTQYF. Here the CDR3 DNA reads TGCGCCAGCAGCCAAGATCAAATGGATACGCAGTATTTT.

This clonotype has a count of ten or more. The chain carries TRBV6-5 and TRBJ1-1, with 9 bases fitting TRBD1. This CDR3 contains 15 residues. Trimming removed 4 bases from V and 2 bases from J; junction bases left unmatched: 5. Germline values: CDR1 MNHEY, CDR2 SVGAGI. CDR3 in amino acids: CASSSGTGLNTEAFF. Here the CDR3 DNA reads TGTGCCAGCAGTTCCGGGACAGGGTTAAACACTGAAGCTTTCTTT.

J is TRBJ2-7 and V is TRBV7-6; D is ambiguous. The CDR3 length is 15 residues. CDR1 is SGHVS and CDR2 is FNYEAQ in the germline V gene. V was cut by 1 base and J by 3 bases, with 13 bases left in between. This CDR3 is CASSLVSDNYYEQYF. As DNA, the CDR3 is TGTGCCAGCAGCTTAGTCTCCGACAACTACTACGAGCAGTACTTC.

This clonotype was seen repeatedly, ten times or more. This chain uses TRBV25-1 with TRBJ2-1; either TRBD1 or TRBD2 may supply D (5 bases each). CDR1 and CDR2 (germline): MGHDK, SYGVNS. The CDR3 consists of 18 residues. Trimming left V 6 bases short and J 4 bases short, with 25 bases between. CDR3 coding DNA: TGTGCCAGCAGCCTCTCCGGGGCCGGGACGGGGAGTTACAATGAGCAGTTCTTC. This sequence encodes CASSLSGAGTGSYNEQFF.

The V gene is TRBV29-1, the J gene TRBJ1-2; no clear D gene. Trimming shortened V by 0 bases and J by 1 base, and 12 bases separated the two germline ends. The length of the CDR3 is 15 residues. CDR1 and CDR2 from the germline V gene are SQVTM and ANQGSEA. This CDR3 is CSVEDYRQLNYGYTF. For the CDR3, the DNA is TGCAGCGTTGAAGATTATCGGCAGCTTAACTATGGCTACACCTTC.

This clonotype showed up many times. The chain carries TRBV30 and TRBJ2-3, with 15 positions matching TRBD2. The CDR3 has 15 residues. Germline V gene lookup returns CDR1 GTSNPN and CDR2 SVGIG (reference sequence). With 6 bases clipped from V and 4 bases from J, the junction kept 5 bases outside the gene matches. The CDR3 is CACGTSGGLADTQYF. The DNA for the CDR3 is TGTGCCTGTGGGACTAGCGGGGGGCTCGCAGATACGCAGTATTTT.

This clonotype occurred many times. V and J are TRBV29-1 and TRBJ1-3, with D unclear. Germline assignment: CDR1 SQVTM and CDR2 ANQGSEA. The CDR3 length is 15 residues. Between the trimmed V and J ends, which lost 6 bases and 0 bases, there was a span of 15 bases. Here the CDR3 DNA reads TGCAGCGTATCTTCCCCGGCCAACTCTGGAAACACCATATATTTT. This codes for CSVSSPANSGNTIYF.

The chain uses TRBV5-1 and TRBJ2-5; D gene unclear. The CDR3 contains 11 residues. CDR1 and CDR2 from the germline V gene are SGHRS and YFSETQ. Trimming removed 4 bases from V and 5 bases from J, with 6 bases in between. The CDR3 DNA reads TGCGCCAGCAGCGGGCCGGAGACCCAGTACTTC. Translation: CASSGPETQYF.

The V call is TRBV29-1, the J call TRBJ2-1; unclear D gene. CDR3 length: 13 amino acids. CDR1 SQVTM and CDR2 ANQGSEA come from the germline V gene. V shed 3 bases and J shed 5 bases, with 11 bases lying between them. CDR3 in amino acids: CSVEAPAHNEQFF. As DNA, the CDR3 is TGCAGCGTTGAGGCACCGGCCCACAATGAGCAGTTCTTC.